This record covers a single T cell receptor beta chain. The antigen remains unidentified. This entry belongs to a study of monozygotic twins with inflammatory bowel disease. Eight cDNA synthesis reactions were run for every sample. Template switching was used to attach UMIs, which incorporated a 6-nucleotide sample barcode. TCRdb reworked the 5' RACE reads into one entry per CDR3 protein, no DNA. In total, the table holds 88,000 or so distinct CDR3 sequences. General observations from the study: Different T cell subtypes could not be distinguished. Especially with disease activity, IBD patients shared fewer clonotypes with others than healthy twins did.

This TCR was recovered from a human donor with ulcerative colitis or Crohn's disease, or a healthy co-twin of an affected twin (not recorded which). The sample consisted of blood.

CDR3 amino acids: CASSYSRQGYQGGTNTEAFF. The chain links TRBV6-2 or TRBV6-3 to TRBJ1-1; the TRBD1 assignment by TCRdb is unverifiable without DNA. Germline loops: CDR1 MNHEY, CDR2 SVGEGT. The CDR3 is made up of 20 amino acids.